This TCR beta chain was found in a study of CD8 T cells in ankylosing spondylitis. Using quantitative 5'-RACE with molecular barcodes, the authors made TCR beta libraries. TCRdb called the 5' RACE reads again in MiXCR, with one record for every CDR3 protein. The table lists some 130,000 distinct CDR3 sequences, about an eighth of them singletons. General observations from the study: A TCR beta motif made of about 8 highly homologous variants seemed typical of ankylosing spondylitis blood. Disease-linked clones bore a CD8+ phenotype, appearing relatively rarely in peripheral blood.

This clonotype occurred a few times. Its specificity is not known. Trimming took 2 bases from V and 0 from J; bases not matched to a gene: 2. From germline, CDR1 is MDHEN and CDR2 SYDVKM. CDR3 length: 17 amino acids. The sequencing sample was made of blood, either unsorted or a sorted T cell fraction (not recorded which). The J gene is TRBJ2-1, the V gene TRBV28; TRBD2 aligns across 12 bases. The TCR was taken from a female donor with ankylosing spondylitis or in good health (not recorded which). CDR3 sequence: CASSLTSGGHSYNEQFF. In DNA, the CDR3 is TGTGCCAGCAGTTTAACTAGCGGGGGGCACTCCTACAATGAGCAGTTCTTC.